A selection of T cell receptor beta chains follows, all from one sample in a study of control samples from healthy donors and cancer patients. TCRdb's table, derived via immunoSEQ multiplex PCR, lists solely in-frame clones and lacks some. The sample records some 410,000 clones, roughly 90% being singletons. Sequenced material: PBMCs. All receptors come from a man aged 35 to 55 with head and neck cancer. CDR3s include the opening cysteine and the closing phenylalanine or tryptophan. The D gene is left open where the match is weak. A row's size may be missing; if present it is once, few, many or a size class.

v_call: TRBV11-1; d_call: TRBD2; clone_size: .; j_call: TRBJ2-7; cdr3_nt: TGTGCCAGCAGCTTAGTACTAGCGGGGCAGGACGAGCAGTACTTC; cdr3_aa: CASSLVLAGQDEQYF
v_call: TRBV27; d_call: .; clone_size: .; j_call: TRBJ1-1; cdr3_nt: TGTGCCAGCAGTTTACCAGGGACCAACACTGAAGCTTTCTTT; cdr3_aa: CASSLPGTNTEAFF
v_call: TRBV30; d_call: TRBD2; clone_size: .; j_call: TRBJ2-2; cdr3_nt: TGTGCCTGCCTAGCGGAATCGAACACCGGGGAGCTGTTTTTT; cdr3_aa: CACLAESNTGELFF
v_call: TRBV20-1; d_call: .; clone_size: once; j_call: TRBJ1-6; cdr3_nt: TGCAGTGCTAGTTCCTTTAATAATTCACCCCTCCACTTT; cdr3_aa: CSASSFNNSPLHF
v_call: TRBV19; d_call: .; clone_size: .; j_call: TRBJ1-5; cdr3_nt: TGTGCCAGTAGTCAGACGGGAGGGCGTCAGCCCCAGCATTTT; cdr3_aa: CASSQTGGRQPQHF
v_call: TRBV25-1; d_call: .; clone_size: .; j_call: TRBJ2-3; cdr3_nt: TGTGCCAGCAGTGAACATTTGGACTACACAGATACGCAGTATTTT; cdr3_aa: CASSEHLDYTDTQYF
v_call: TRBV30; d_call: .; clone_size: .; j_call: TRBJ1-1; cdr3_nt: TGTGCCTGGAGTGTTAAGTGGACAGCCATAGGGTATATGAACACTGAAGCTTTCTTT; cdr3_aa: CAWSVKWTAIGYMNTEAFF
v_call: TRBV19; d_call: .; clone_size: .; j_call: TRBJ2-5; cdr3_nt: TGTGCCAGTAGTATCGGGTCCGGCGGGTACCAAGAGACCCAGTACTTC; cdr3_aa: CASSIGSGGYQETQYF
v_call: TRBV7-2; d_call: TRBD1; clone_size: .; j_call: TRBJ2-1; cdr3_nt: TGTGCCAGCAGCTCTCAGGGGGCTCTCGGCAATGAGCAGTTCTTC; cdr3_aa: CASSSQGALGNEQFF
v_call: TRBV28; d_call: .; clone_size: .; j_call: TRBJ1-6; cdr3_nt: TGTGCCAGCAGTTTTATTACACCCCTCCACTTT; cdr3_aa: CASSFITPLHF
v_call: TRBV3-1/TRBV3-2; d_call: TRBD1; clone_size: .; j_call: TRBJ1-3; cdr3_nt: TGTGCCAGCAGCCTAGGGACAGTGGGAAACACCATATATTTT; cdr3_aa: CASSLGTVGNTIYF
v_call: TRBV28; d_call: TRBD1; clone_size: .; j_call: TRBJ1-5; cdr3_nt: TGTGCCAGCAGTTTCCCCCGCAGGGGGCGTTCCCAGCCCCAGCATTTT; cdr3_aa: CASSFPRRGRSQPQHF
v_call: TRBV9; d_call: TRBD2; clone_size: .; j_call: TRBJ2-1; cdr3_nt: TGTGCCAGCAGCGTAGCCGCCTTCGTGACTAGCAACAATGAGCAGTTCTTC; cdr3_aa: CASSVAAFVTSNNEQFF
v_call: TRBV5-6; d_call: .; clone_size: .; j_call: TRBJ1-5; cdr3_nt: TGTGCCAGCAGCTGGGGGAAAAATCAGCCCCAGCATTTT; cdr3_aa: CASSWGKNQPQHF
v_call: TRBV6-1; d_call: TRBD2; clone_size: .; j_call: TRBJ2-3; cdr3_nt: TGTGCCAGCAGTGAGACGCTAGCGGGGTACACAGATACGCAGTATTTT; cdr3_aa: CASSETLAGYTDTQYF
v_call: TRBV12-5; d_call: .; clone_size: .; j_call: TRBJ2-7; cdr3_nt: TGTGCTAGTGGTTTGGTGCGGGGGCCCTACGAGCAGTACTTC; cdr3_aa: CASGLVRGPYEQYF
v_call: TRBV2; d_call: TRBD1; clone_size: few; j_call: TRBJ1-6; cdr3_nt: TGTGCCAGCAGCCCCTCCCGGGACAGGGATTCACCCCTCCACTTT; cdr3_aa: CASSPSRDRDSPLHF
v_call: TRBV28; d_call: TRBD1; clone_size: once; j_call: TRBJ2-3; cdr3_nt: TGTGCCAGCAGCCTGCCAGGGGGCGCGTTCACAGATACGCAGTATTTT; cdr3_aa: CASSLPGGAFTDTQYF
v_call: TRBV23-1; d_call: TRBD1; clone_size: .; j_call: TRBJ1-2; cdr3_nt: TGCGCCAGCAGTCAGAGACAGACAGGGGATGTTGGCTACACCTTC; cdr3_aa: CASSQRQTGDVGYTF
v_call: TRBV4-2; d_call: TRBD1; clone_size: .; j_call: TRBJ2-1; cdr3_nt: TGTGCCAGCAGCCAAGAAGTCGTACAGGGGGTGAGGAATGAGCAGTTCTTC; cdr3_aa: CASSQEVVQGVRNEQFF
v_call: TRBV5-1; d_call: TRBD2; clone_size: .; j_call: TRBJ2-3; cdr3_nt: TGCGCCAGCAGCCCGACAGGACTAGCGACAAGCACAGATACGCAGTATTTT; cdr3_aa: CASSPTGLATSTDTQYF
v_call: TRBV6-5; d_call: TRBD1; clone_size: .; j_call: TRBJ1-3; cdr3_nt: TGTGCCAGCATTATTACAGGGGGCTCTGGAAACACCATATATTTT; cdr3_aa: CASIITGGSGNTIYF
v_call: TRBV2; d_call: .; clone_size: .; j_call: TRBJ2-5; cdr3_nt: TGTGCCAGCAGAGGGGGGATGGCCACAGGGGTTGAAGAGACCCAGTACTTC; cdr3_aa: CASRGGMATGVEETQYF
v_call: TRBV7-2; d_call: TRBD1; clone_size: .; j_call: TRBJ1-1; cdr3_nt: TGTGCCAGCAGCTTACTGACAGGGGGCTATACTGAAGCTTTCTTT; cdr3_aa: CASSLLTGGYTEAFF
v_call: TRBV4-1; d_call: TRBD2; clone_size: .; j_call: TRBJ2-7; cdr3_nt: TGCGCCAGCAGGACCATAGCGGGAGACCAGTCCTACGAGCAGTACTTC; cdr3_aa: CASRTIAGDQSYEQYF
v_call: TRBV7-9; d_call: .; clone_size: .; j_call: TRBJ1-1; cdr3_nt: TGTGCCAGCAGCTTAGGTATGGGGCTCACTGAAGCTTTCTTT; cdr3_aa: CASSLGMGLTEAFF
v_call: TRBV5-5; d_call: TRBD1; clone_size: once; j_call: TRBJ2-5; cdr3_nt: TGTGCCAGCAGCTCACGGACAGGGGGGGTCGGGGAGACCCAGTACTTC; cdr3_aa: CASSSRTGGVGETQYF
v_call: TRBV27; d_call: .; clone_size: .; j_call: TRBJ2-1; cdr3_nt: TGTGCCAGCAGTTTTATCAATGAGCAGTTCTTC; cdr3_aa: CASSFINEQFF
v_call: TRBV13; d_call: .; clone_size: .; j_call: TRBJ2-5; cdr3_nt: TGTGCCAGCAGCCCCCGTGACAGGCTCCAAGAGACCCAGTACTTC; cdr3_aa: CASSPRDRLQETQYF
v_call: TRBV9; d_call: .; clone_size: .; j_call: TRBJ2-1; cdr3_nt: TGTGCCAGCAGCGTAGAGATGGGGGGCCTTTACAATGAGCAGTTCTTC; cdr3_aa: CASSVEMGGLYNEQFF
v_call: TRBV6-6; d_call: .; clone_size: .; j_call: TRBJ1-1; cdr3_nt: TGTGCCAGCAGTTACACCCTGAACACTGAAGCTTTCTTT; cdr3_aa: CASSYTLNTEAFF
v_call: TRBV11-1; d_call: .; clone_size: .; j_call: TRBJ2-1; cdr3_nt: TGTGCCAGCAGCTTAAGGGGGATTGGGCAATACAATGAGCAGTTCTTC; cdr3_aa: CASSLRGIGQYNEQFF
v_call: TRBV28; d_call: TRBD1; clone_size: .; j_call: TRBJ1-1; cdr3_nt: TGTGCCAGCAGTTTGACGACAGGGAGGAACACTGAAGCTTTCTTT; cdr3_aa: CASSLTTGRNTEAFF
v_call: TRBV4-1; d_call: TRBD1; clone_size: once; j_call: TRBJ2-2; cdr3_nt: TGCGCCAGCACCACGACAGGGGGCCGTGGCACCGGGGAGCTGTTTTTT; cdr3_aa: CASTTTGGRGTGELFF
v_call: TRBV5-1; d_call: .; clone_size: .; j_call: TRBJ1-1; cdr3_nt: TGCGCCAGCAGCTCGGGGACCCGGAACACTGAAGCTTTCTTT; cdr3_aa: CASSSGTRNTEAFF
v_call: TRBV3-1/TRBV3-2; d_call: .; clone_size: .; j_call: TRBJ2-6; cdr3_nt: TGTGCCAGCAGCCAGCCCGGGACCTCTGGGGCCAACGTCCTGACTTTC; cdr3_aa: CASSQPGTSGANVLTF
v_call: TRBV2; d_call: .; clone_size: .; j_call: TRBJ2-6; cdr3_nt: TGTGCCAGCACCGGGTTTGGGGCCAACGTCCTGACTTTC; cdr3_aa: CASTGFGANVLTF
v_call: TRBV15; d_call: TRBD1; clone_size: .; j_call: TRBJ1-2; cdr3_nt: TGTGCCACCAGCAGAGATCTAGGGGGGGACAGCTATGGCTACACCTTC; cdr3_aa: CATSRDLGGDSYGYTF
v_call: TRBV27; d_call: .; clone_size: .; j_call: TRBJ2-7; cdr3_nt: TGTGCCAGCAGTTTATCCCCATTCAGGGATAGGTACGAGCAGTACTTC; cdr3_aa: CASSLSPFRDRYEQYF
v_call: TRBV5-1; d_call: .; clone_size: once; j_call: TRBJ2-5; cdr3_nt: TGCGCCAGCAGCTTGGAACAGGGCATGGAGACCCAGTACTTC; cdr3_aa: CASSLEQGMETQYF
v_call: TRBV6-2/TRBV6-3; d_call: .; clone_size: .; j_call: TRBJ2-5; cdr3_nt: TGTGCCAGCAGCCGGCCCTCTCCCTCGGTACTCCAAGAGACCCAGTACTTC; cdr3_aa: CASSRPSPSVLQETQYF
v_call: TRBV7-2; d_call: .; clone_size: .; j_call: TRBJ2-1; cdr3_nt: TGTGCCAGCAGCCTAGTCGGCTCCTACAATGAGCAGTTCTTC; cdr3_aa: CASSLVGSYNEQFF
v_call: TRBV5-4; d_call: .; clone_size: .; j_call: TRBJ2-3; cdr3_nt: TGTGCCAGCAGCCAGACTAGAGGGGCTAGCACAGATACGCAGTATTTT; cdr3_aa: CASSQTRGASTDTQYF
v_call: TRBV30; d_call: .; clone_size: few; j_call: TRBJ1-2; cdr3_nt: TGTGCCTGGACCCCGGACACGACTAACTATGGCTACACCTTC; cdr3_aa: CAWTPDTTNYGYTF
v_call: TRBV29-1; d_call: .; clone_size: .; j_call: TRBJ1-2; cdr3_nt: TGCAGCGTTGGAGGGGATCACTATGGCTACACCTTC; cdr3_aa: CSVGGDHYGYTF
v_call: TRBV5-1; d_call: .; clone_size: .; j_call: TRBJ1-4; cdr3_nt: TGCGCCAGCAGCTTTGCGACTAATGAAAAACTGTTTTTT; cdr3_aa: CASSFATNEKLFF
v_call: TRBV19; d_call: .; clone_size: .; j_call: TRBJ1-1; cdr3_nt: TGTGCCAGTAGCAAAGAAGTAGCACCGCCATCTGGCCTTGAAGCTTTCTTT; cdr3_aa: CASSKEVAPPSGLEAFF
v_call: TRBV27; d_call: .; clone_size: once; j_call: TRBJ1-5; cdr3_nt: TGTGCCAGCAGTTTTACGGGGACGACATTCAATCAGCCCCAGCATTTT; cdr3_aa: CASSFTGTTFNQPQHF
v_call: TRBV7-3; d_call: .; clone_size: .; j_call: TRBJ2-2; cdr3_nt: TGTGCCAGCAGCCCGGACTTCCAGACAACCGGGGAGCTGTTTTTT; cdr3_aa: CASSPDFQTTGELFF
v_call: TRBV10-3; d_call: .; clone_size: .; j_call: TRBJ1-6; cdr3_nt: TGTGCCATCAGTGAGTACGGGGGCGAGGGTTCACCCCTCCACTTT; cdr3_aa: CAISEYGGEGSPLHF
v_call: TRBV7-9; d_call: .; clone_size: .; j_call: TRBJ1-2; cdr3_nt: TGTGCCAGCAGCTTAGGTTTCGAGTTCTATGGCTACACCTTC; cdr3_aa: CASSLGFEFYGYTF
v_call: TRBV20-1; d_call: .; clone_size: .; j_call: TRBJ2-3; cdr3_nt: TGCAGTGTTTCCGCTGAAGATACGCAGTATTTT; cdr3_aa: CSVSAEDTQYF
v_call: TRBV27; d_call: .; clone_size: .; j_call: TRBJ1-6; cdr3_nt: TGTGCCAGCAGTTTAGTGGGGTTACATTCACCCCTCCACTTT; cdr3_aa: CASSLVGLHSPLHF
v_call: TRBV19; d_call: TRBD2; clone_size: .; j_call: TRBJ2-1; cdr3_nt: TGTGCCAGTAGTATAGAGGGGACTAGCAATGAGCAGTTCTTC; cdr3_aa: CASSIEGTSNEQFF
v_call: TRBV7-3; d_call: .; clone_size: .; j_call: TRBJ2-7; cdr3_nt: TGTGCCAGCAGCTCCCTCGGGACGTCCTACGAGCAGTACTTC; cdr3_aa: CASSSLGTSYEQYF
v_call: TRBV5-1; d_call: .; clone_size: .; j_call: TRBJ2-7; cdr3_nt: TGCGCCAGCAGCTCGAGCAGACAGGACCACGAGCAGTACTTC; cdr3_aa: CASSSSRQDHEQYF
v_call: TRBV28; d_call: TRBD1; clone_size: .; j_call: TRBJ1-2; cdr3_nt: TGTGCCAGCAGTTTGGGACAGGGGGTCTATGGCTACACCTTC; cdr3_aa: CASSLGQGVYGYTF
v_call: TRBV11-2; d_call: .; clone_size: once; j_call: TRBJ1-1; cdr3_nt: TGTGCCAGCAGACTGGGTACTGAAGCTTTCTTT; cdr3_aa: CASRLGTEAFF
v_call: TRBV4-3; d_call: TRBD2; clone_size: .; j_call: TRBJ2-1; cdr3_nt: TGCGCCAGCAGCCAAGATAGGGCTAGCGGGTTATTAGGGGGGAGTGAGCAGTTCTTC; cdr3_aa: CASSQDRASGLLGGSEQFF